The source of this T cell receptor (beta chain) is a study of control samples from healthy donors and cancer patients. Produced via immunoSEQ multiplex PCR; TCRdb's table is partial and in-frame only. This table holds 60,000 or so clones, around 96% found once. Germline values: CDR1 MNHEY, CDR2 SVGAGI. V dropped 0 bases and J dropped 5; count of bases not matched to a gene: 1. There are 16 residues in the CDR3. The chain links TRBV6-5 to TRBJ2-5; 15 bases agree with TRBD2. The sequenced sample consisted of blood. This TCR came from a woman younger than 35 in good health. The CDR3 DNA is TGTGCCAGCAGTTACTCCGGACTAGCGGGGGGGGAGACCCAGTACTTC. It codes for CASSYSGLAGGETQYF.